This T cell receptor beta chain was retrieved from a study of cytomegalovirus exposure and HLA in healthy donors. Study-wide results and limits: Earlier findings revealed that most TCR beta V segments proved productive either about 87% or about 30% of the time. Sequence variants that were highly shared formed a cluster that was likely a sequencing artifact.

Nominally healthy donors provided the samples, though records likely missed some immune exposures. The study ran its PCR with 60 Vbeta and 13 Jbeta primers. Only in-frame clones appear in the TCRdb table, and some are missing; sequencing was by immunoSEQ multiplex PCR. The data show some 120,000 clones, with about 70% seen just once and around 5% held by the top ten. The germline gives CDR1 MNHNS, CDR2 SASEGT. Trimming took off 6 bases at V and 8 bases at J, with 19 bases between the two ends. This CDR3 is built from 15 residues. The table lists this clone with a few counts. Its antigen is currently unknown.

V gene TRBV6-1 combines with J gene TRBJ1-4; D gene unclear. Sequencing was done on a sample of PBMCs. The receptor was derived from a man under 40 in good health and CMV-seropositive. The CDR3 DNA reads as TGTGCCAGCAGCCCTGACTGGACTAATAGGGAAAAACTGTTTTTT. Encoded protein: CASSPDWTNREKLFF.